This TCR beta chain was recorded in a study of blood T cell repertoires in COVID-19 (TCRdb year 2020). About the investigation overall: Samples from collaborators originated in the United States, Italy and Spain and spanned both the acute and convalescent phases of COVID-19. A de-identified subject ID, COVID-19 status, age in years and sex were almost always included in the sample metadata. Where HLA class I and class II types were available, the types were taken from metadata supplied by the sample provider, not from assay-based typing. The repertoires were made available in a free public database intended to serve as a resource for research on the immune response to SARS-CoV-2. Subjects who had been exposed to COVID-19, were actively infected with it, or had recovered from it provided the deeply sampled blood TCRbeta repertoires that made up the dataset. The prospective study material was composed of cDNA or gDNA derived from T cells, B-cell-depleted T cells, or PBMCs. The samples were drawn from two sources: the first 160 participants of the ongoing ImmuneRACE study, and approximately 1,300 subjects contributed by 6 global collaborators. Here is what the overall study found, with its caveats: Clinical and demographic metadata were provided uncurated, with the amount varying by source and participant.

TCRbeta CDR3 regions were amplified from genomic DNA using the immunoSEQ Assay, a bias-controlled multiplex PCR. On the authors' methods: The number of nucleated cells in each sample was estimated from the amplification of reference gene primers within the assay. To quantify the absolute abundance of each unique TCRbeta CDR3 rearrangement, sequence reads were collapsed and filtered. For each sample, productive Simpson clonality was calculated as the square root of Simpson's diversity index across productive rearrangements. Imported from immuneACCESS, the table was reduced by TCRdb to in-frame sequences with V and J called. These copies leave out some clones; in studies compared against another copy, an unresolved V gene accounts for under half, and the cause of the remainder is not known. The V and J calls and clone size were taken over from that table, and D and trimming were inferred from the DNA. This sample gives 350,000 to 450,000 clones in total; around nine tenths of them show up just once. About 1.4% of the sample is held by the ten biggest clonotypes.

This clone came up once. No cognate antigen has been identified for it. Base qualities are not provided; no much larger clone lies one nucleotide away. One collaborating source in Seattle enrolled patients during active infection and followed them longitudinally through the course of disease. Collaborating institutions collected whole blood in K2EDTA tubes following their own protocols. For TCRbeta analysis, collaborators shipped samples in one of three forms: frozen whole blood, isolated PBMCs, or DNA extracted from either of those sample types. The germline V gene provides CDR1 SGHTA and CDR2 FQGTGA. CDR3 length: 16 amino acids, cysteine to phenylalanine. CDR3 DNA is the only sequence kept; it has 48 bases, read in frame from the first base. From V the trimming removes 2 bases and from J it removes 2 bases, while the gene matches leave 5 bases of the junction unaccounted for.

The clonotype was recovered from a woman aged 40 to 49 with COVID-19, enrolled during active disease. The sample consisted of peripheral blood. The chain is made from TRBV7-3 and TRBJ2-3; the junction holds 9 bases that match TRBD2. CDR3 protein: CASSLLPSGDTDTQYF. In nucleotide form, the sequence is TGTGCCAGCAGCTTACTTCCTAGCGGGGACACAGATACGCAGTATTTT.